The 5 T cell receptor beta chains below come from one sample, sequenced in a study of shared clonotypes between healthy human individuals. The data were produced by immunoSEQ multiplex PCR, yet TCRdb's version contains in-frame clones alone and is incomplete. The table records some 490,000 clones, 81% of them present only once. The sample consisted of PBMCs. The receptors here all came from a woman between 40 and 50 years old in good health. Some clones in this sample may be carry-over from other donors' samples.

This clone was seen only once. This chain links TRBV5-1 with TRBJ1-5, with D possibly matching TRBD1 (5 bases). Germline-derived CDR1 and CDR2 are SGHRS and YFSETQ. The CDR3 contains 14 residues. Trimming removed 4 bases from V and 4 bases from J, with 12 bases in between. CDR3 bases: TGCGCCAGCAGCCCGGGGGAGGTTAATCAGCCCCAGCATTTT. Translated, it gives CASSPGEVNQPQHF.

The chain couples TRBV27 to TRBJ1-1; no reliable D call. V shed 6 bases and J shed 6 bases, with 11 bases lying between them. CDR3 length equals 12 residues. CDR1 MNHEY and CDR2 SMNVEV come from the germline V gene (reference sequence). In DNA form, the CDR3 reads TGTGCCAGCAGCCGGAACTGGGCTGAAGCTTTCTTT. This encodes CASSRNWAEAFF.

The sample holds one count of this clone. This likely stems from a read error, as it lies one base from a far larger clone. This CDR3 is also generated by other DNA sequences in the sample. The CDR3: CAWSTQGANQPQHF. In nucleotides, the CDR3 is TGTGCCTGGAGTACACAGGGTGCGAATCAGCCCCAGCATTTT. The chain employs TRBV30 and TRBJ1-5, with D possibly matching TRBD1 (6 bases). Trimming removed 2 bases from V and 4 bases from J, with 12 bases in between. This CDR3 is 14 amino acids long. Germline V gives CDR1 GTSNPN, CDR2 SVGIG (reference sequence).

In this sample, this clone turned up once. A read error is likely here: a far larger clone is one base away. The identical CDR3 is also encoded by other nucleotide sequences in the sample. This chain joins TRBV6-1 and TRBJ2-7; D perhaps matches TRBD2 (7 bases). The CDR3 is 13 amino acids. The germline V gene has CDR1 MNHNS and CDR2 SASEGT. The CDR3 protein is CASISEGGGEQYF. The CDR3 DNA reads TGCGCCAGCATCTCTGAGGGAGGGGGCGAGCAGTACTTC.

The chain uses TRBV7-2 and TRBJ2-2, with TRBD2 matching 9 bases. The CDR3 totals 14 residues. Germline trimming cut 5 bases from V and 6 bases from J; bases unmatched to any gene: 4. Germline-derived CDR1 and CDR2 are SGHTA and FQGNSA. The CDR3 loop is CASSPGLAAGELFF. The CDR3 bases are TGTGCCAGCAGCCCGGGACTAGCTGCCGGGGAGCTGTTTTTT. Combining the CDR3 with reference TRBV7-2 and TRBJ2-2 gives the whole variable domain GAGVSQSPSNKVTEKGKDVELRCDPISGHTALYWYRQSLGQGLEFLIYFQGNSAPDKSGLPSDRFSAERTGGSVSTLTIQRTQQEDSAVYLCASSPGLAAGELFFGEGSRLTVL.